The 8 T cell receptor beta chains in this list originate from one sample, sequenced in a study of T cell repertoires in cytomegalovirus infection. Their specific antigens are unknown. TCRdb reprocessed the reads via MiXCR and lists one record per CDR3 protein. The table has approximately 390,000 distinct CDR3 sequences, around a third seen once; the top ten hold roughly 14%. The sample consisted of cultured PBMCs, taken from culture after CMV antigen stimulation. These receptors were obtained from a human donor in good health (CMV status not recorded). Some clones in this sample may be carry-over from other donors' samples.

This clonotype was counted between two and nine times. The chain uses TRBV5-5 and TRBJ1-3; D might be TRBD1 (5 bases). Germline values: CDR1 SGHKS, CDR2 YYEKEE (reference sequence). Trimming cost V 6 bases and J 0 bases, with 16 bases left between them. The CDR3 is 16 amino acids. The CDR3 sequence: CASNARSGFSGNTIYF. CDR3 in DNA: TGTGCCAGCAACGCCCGATCAGGGTTCTCTGGAAACACCATATATTTT.

This clonotype is categorized as medium-sized. The chain is built from TRBV7-2 and TRBJ2-3, with D possibly matching TRBD2 (5 bases). Trimming took 5 bases from V and 5 from J, leaving 20 bases between them. Germline values: CDR1 SGHTA, CDR2 FQGNSA. The length of the CDR3 is 16 residues. This CDR3 reads CASSPGIFVGGDTQYF. In nucleotides, the CDR3 is TGTGCCAGCAGCCCAGGAATTTTTGTTGGAGGAGATACGCAGTATTTT.

This clonotype was seen ten or more times. This rearrangement joins TRBV6-5 to TRBJ2-1, with TRBD2 matching 13 bases. The CDR3 extends over 14 amino acids. Germline V CDR1 and CDR2: MNHEY, SVGAGI. V was clipped by 8 bases and J by 10 bases; unmatched bases: 8. This chain's CDR3 is CASVTSGRGGEQFF. CDR3 in DNA: TGTGCCAGCGTTACTAGCGGGAGGGGGGGAGAGCAGTTCTTC.

This clonotype was detected a few times. The rearrangement links TRBV7-2 to TRBJ1-2, with TRBD1 identical over 9 bases. The CDR3 spans 15 residues. Per germline, CDR1 SGHTA and CDR2 FQGNSA. After removal of 7 bases from V and 4 bases from J, the junction contained 10 bases not matched to a gene. This chain's CDR3 is CASTINRGLGYGYTF. The CDR3 DNA sequence: TGTGCCAGCACAATAAACAGGGGGCTAGGCTATGGCTACACCTTC.

This chain uses TRBV20-1 with TRBJ1-2; D call uncertain. Per the germline V gene, CDR1 is DFQATT and CDR2 is SNEGSKA (reference sequence). Trimming cost V 1 base and J 4 bases, with 22 bases left between them. CDR3 size: 17 residues. CDR3 in DNA: TGCAGTGCTAGAGGCCTCCTCGTGGGGAGGGAGGGCTATGGCTACACCTTC. Its translation is CSARGLLVGREGYGYTF.

This sequence joins TRBV5-1 and TRBJ2-3; 7 positions agree with TRBD2. The CDR3 consists of 15 residues. V shed 0 bases and J 5 bases; nucleotides not matched to a gene: 6. CDR1 is SGHRS and CDR2 is YFSETQ in the germline V gene. CDR3 DNA: TGCGCCAGCAGCTTGGATGGGAGGGCCTTAGATACGCAGTATTTT. Translating it yields CASSLDGRALDTQYF.

This clonotype showed up just once. V usage is TRBV6-6 and J usage is TRBJ1-5, with D perhaps TRBD1 (6 bases). Germline CDR1 MNHNY, CDR2 SVGAGI (reference sequence). The CDR3 sequence is 17 residues long. Trimming cost V 7 bases and J 5 bases, with 24 bases left between them. CDR3 nucleotides: TGTGCCAGCACCCAGGGAGGGGGATCTAGAGTCCATCAGCCCCAGCATTTT. It specifies CASTQGGGSRVHQPQHF.

This clonotype came up a few times. V is TRBV6-6 and J is TRBJ2-2, with TRBD2 matching 9 bases. The trim removed 2 bases at V and 4 bases at J, leaving 2 bases unmatched. Per germline, CDR1 MNHNY and CDR2 SVGAGI (reference sequence). The CDR3 runs to 15 residues. The CDR3 DNA sequence: TGTGCCAGCAGTTACGCGCGGGAGGGCACCGGGGAGCTGTTTTTT. Protein sequence: CASSYAREGTGELFF.